This TCR beta chain was recovered during a study of T-cell memory formation after mild COVID-19. Germline loops: CDR1 MNHNY, CDR2 SVGAGI (reference sequence). V gave up 5 bases and J gave up 8 bases, with 13 bases separating them. The CDR3 sequence is 13 residues long. A single record per CDR3 protein comes from TCRdb applying MiXCR to the 5' RACE reads. The sample has nearly 200,000 distinct CDR3 sequences, around 16% seen once. The rearrangement links TRBV6-6 to TRBJ2-1, with D possibly matching TRBD1 (6 bases). This sequence was found in an adult woman who had mild COVID-19 (a few samples of this study predate the infection). Cell type and time point are not known. Source material: PBMCs or a T cell subset sorted from them (not recorded which). In nucleotides, the CDR3 is TGTGCCAGCAGTGAGGGACATCGGGATGAGCAGTTCTTC. Translated: CASSEGHRDEQFF.